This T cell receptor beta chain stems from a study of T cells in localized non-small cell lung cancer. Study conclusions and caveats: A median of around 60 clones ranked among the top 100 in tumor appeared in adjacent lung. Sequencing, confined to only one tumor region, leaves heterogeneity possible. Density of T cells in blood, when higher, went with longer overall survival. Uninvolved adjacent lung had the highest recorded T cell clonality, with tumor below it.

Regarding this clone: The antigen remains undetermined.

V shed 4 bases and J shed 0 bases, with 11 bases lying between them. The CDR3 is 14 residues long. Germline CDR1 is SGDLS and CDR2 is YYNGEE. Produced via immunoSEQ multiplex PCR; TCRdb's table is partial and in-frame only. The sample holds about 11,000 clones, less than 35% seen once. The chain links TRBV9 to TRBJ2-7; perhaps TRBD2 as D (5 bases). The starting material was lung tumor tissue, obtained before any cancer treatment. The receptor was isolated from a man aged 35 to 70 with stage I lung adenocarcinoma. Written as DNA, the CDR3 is TGTGCCAGCAGCTCGTCGGGAAACTCCTACGAGCAGTACTTC. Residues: CASSSSGNSYEQYF.